This TCR beta chain was obtained from a study of shared clonotypes between healthy human individuals. Study-level points and caveats: Donors were few, which limited the genetic and exposure-history diversity represented. When compared with the clonotypes that were shared by all four sorted-subset donors, the non-shared clonotypes turned out to have lower generation probabilities. Four donors held approximately 4.5% of naive CD4 clonotypes in common.

Sequencing used immunoSEQ multiplex PCR; TCRdb keeps in-frame clones, though not all of them. Among over 400,000 clones listed, 95% to 97% were seen once. Of note for this clone: What it binds is not known.

Germline CDR1 SGHTA, CDR2 FQGNSA. CDR3 length: 15 residues. Trimming left V 5 bases short and J 4 bases short, with 18 bases between. Material for sequencing was naive CD4+ T cells sorted from blood. Subset described: CD45RA+ positively selected. The gene calls are TRBV7-2 and TRBJ2-7; D possibly corresponds to TRBD1 (6 bases). This clonotype originated in a woman in her 30s in good health. The CDR3 DNA is TGTGCCAGCAGCCCGGTGGACAGAATAAATTACGAGCAGTACTTC. This encodes CASSPVDRINYEQYF. The full variable domain, with the rest looked up from reference TRBV7-2 and TRBJ2-7, is GAGVSQSPSNKVTEKGKDVELRCDPISGHTALYWYRQSLGQGLEFLIYFQGNSAPDKSGLPSDRFSAERTGGSVSTLTIQRTQQEDSAVYLCASSPVDRINYEQYFGPGTRLTVT.